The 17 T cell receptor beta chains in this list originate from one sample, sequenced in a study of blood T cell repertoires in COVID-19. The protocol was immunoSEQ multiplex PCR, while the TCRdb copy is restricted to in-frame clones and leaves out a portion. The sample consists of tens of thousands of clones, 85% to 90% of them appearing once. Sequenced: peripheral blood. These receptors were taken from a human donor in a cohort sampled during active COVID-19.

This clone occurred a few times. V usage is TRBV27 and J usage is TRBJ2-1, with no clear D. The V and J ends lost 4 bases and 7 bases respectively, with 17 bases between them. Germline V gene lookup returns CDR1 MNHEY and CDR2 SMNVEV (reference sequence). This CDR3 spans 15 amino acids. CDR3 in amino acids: CASSYQGPARNEQFF. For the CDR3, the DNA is TGTGCCAGCAGTTATCAAGGCCCGGCGAGGAATGAGCAGTTCTTC.

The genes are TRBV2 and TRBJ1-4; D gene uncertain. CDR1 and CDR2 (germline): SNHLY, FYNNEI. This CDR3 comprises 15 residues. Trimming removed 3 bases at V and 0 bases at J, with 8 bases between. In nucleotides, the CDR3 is TGTGCCAGCAGTGAGGCGGCTGCAACTAATGAAAAACTGTTTTTT. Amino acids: CASSEAAATNEKLFF.

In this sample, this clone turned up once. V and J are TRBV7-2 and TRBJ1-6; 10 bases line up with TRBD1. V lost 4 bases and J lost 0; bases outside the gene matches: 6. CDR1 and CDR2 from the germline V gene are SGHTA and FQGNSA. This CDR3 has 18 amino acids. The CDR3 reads CASSSGDRGYSYNSPLHF. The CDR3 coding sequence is TGTGCCAGCAGCTCGGGGGACAGGGGATACTCCTATAATTCACCCCTCCACTTT.

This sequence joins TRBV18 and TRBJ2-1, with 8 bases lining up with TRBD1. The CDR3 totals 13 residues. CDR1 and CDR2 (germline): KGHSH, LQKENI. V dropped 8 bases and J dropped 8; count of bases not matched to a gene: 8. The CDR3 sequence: CASRTGNLDEQFF. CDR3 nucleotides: TGTGCCAGCCGGACAGGGAACTTGGATGAGCAGTTCTTC. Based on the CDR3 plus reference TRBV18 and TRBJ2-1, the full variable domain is NAGVMQNPRHLVRRRGQEARLRCSPMKGHSHVYWYRQLPEEGLKFMVYLQKENIIDESGMPKERFSAEFPKEGPSILRIQQVVRGDSAAYFCASRTGNLDEQFFGPGTRLTVL.

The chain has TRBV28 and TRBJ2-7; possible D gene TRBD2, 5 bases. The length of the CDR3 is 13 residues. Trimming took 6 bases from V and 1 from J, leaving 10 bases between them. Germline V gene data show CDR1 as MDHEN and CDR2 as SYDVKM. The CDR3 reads CASRRTGSYEQYF. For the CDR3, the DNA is TGTGCCAGCAGGAGGACTGGTTCCTACGAGCAGTACTTC. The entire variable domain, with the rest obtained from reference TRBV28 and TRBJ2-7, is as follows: DVKVTQSSRYLVKRTGEKVFLECVQDMDHENMFWYRQDPGLGLRLIYFSYDVKMKEKGDIPEGYSVSREKKERFSLILESASTNQTSMYLCASRRTGSYEQYFGPGTRLTVT.

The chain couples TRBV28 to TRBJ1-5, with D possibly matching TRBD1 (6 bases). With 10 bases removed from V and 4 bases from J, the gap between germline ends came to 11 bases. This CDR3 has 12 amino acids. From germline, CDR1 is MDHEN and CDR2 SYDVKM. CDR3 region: CAMGGGNQPQHF. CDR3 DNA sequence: TGTGCCATGGGAGGGGGGAATCAGCCCCAGCATTTT.

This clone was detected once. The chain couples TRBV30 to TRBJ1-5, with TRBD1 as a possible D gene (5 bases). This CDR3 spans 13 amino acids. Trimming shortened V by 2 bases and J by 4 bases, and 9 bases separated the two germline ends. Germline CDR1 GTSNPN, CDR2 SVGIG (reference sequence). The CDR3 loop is CAWSQTGNQPQHF. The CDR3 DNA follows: TGTGCCTGGAGTCAAACAGGTAATCAGCCCCAGCATTTT. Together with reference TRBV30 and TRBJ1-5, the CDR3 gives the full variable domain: SQTIHQWPATLVQPVGSPLSLECTVEGTSNPNLYWYRQAAGRGLQLLFYSVGIGQISSEVPQNLSASRPQDRQFILSSKKLLLSDSGFYLCAWSQTGNQPQHFGDGTRLSIL.

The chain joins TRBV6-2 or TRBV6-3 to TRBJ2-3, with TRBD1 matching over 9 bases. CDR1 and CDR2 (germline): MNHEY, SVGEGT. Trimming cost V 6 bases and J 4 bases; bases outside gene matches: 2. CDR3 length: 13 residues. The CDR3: CASSGTGPDTQYF. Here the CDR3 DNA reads TGTGCCAGCAGCGGGACAGGGCCAGATACGCAGTATTTT.

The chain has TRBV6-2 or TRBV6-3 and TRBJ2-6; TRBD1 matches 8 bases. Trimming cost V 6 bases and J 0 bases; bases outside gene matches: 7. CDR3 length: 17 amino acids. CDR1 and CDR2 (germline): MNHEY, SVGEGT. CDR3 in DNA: TGTGCCAGCAGCACGGACAGGGCGAACTCTGGGGCCAACGTCCTGACTTTC. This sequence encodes CASSTDRANSGANVLTF.

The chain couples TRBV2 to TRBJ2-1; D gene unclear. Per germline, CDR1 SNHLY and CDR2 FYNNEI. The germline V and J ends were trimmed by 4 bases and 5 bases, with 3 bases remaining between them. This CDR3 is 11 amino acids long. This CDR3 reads CASSADNEQFF. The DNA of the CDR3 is TGTGCCAGCAGTGCTGACAATGAGCAGTTCTTC.

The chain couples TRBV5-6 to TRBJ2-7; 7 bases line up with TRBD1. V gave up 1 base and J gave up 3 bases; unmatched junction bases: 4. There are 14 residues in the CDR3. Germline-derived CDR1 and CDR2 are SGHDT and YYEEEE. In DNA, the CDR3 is TGTGCCAGCAGCTTGTTAGGGGGCAGCTACGAGCAGTACTTC. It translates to CASSLLGGSYEQYF.

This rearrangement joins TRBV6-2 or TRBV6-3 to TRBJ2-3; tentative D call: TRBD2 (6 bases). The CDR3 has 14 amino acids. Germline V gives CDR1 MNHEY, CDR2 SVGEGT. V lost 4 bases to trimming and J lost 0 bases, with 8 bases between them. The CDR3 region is CASSWDSSTDTQYF. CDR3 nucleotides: TGTGCCAGCAGTTGGGACTCTAGCACAGATACGCAGTATTTT.

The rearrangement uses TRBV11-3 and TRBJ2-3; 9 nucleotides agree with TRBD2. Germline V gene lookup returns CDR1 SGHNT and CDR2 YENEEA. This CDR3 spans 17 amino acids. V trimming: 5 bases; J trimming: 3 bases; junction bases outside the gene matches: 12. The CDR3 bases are TGTGCCAGCAGCCACTACGGGGCGGGGGGGCGAACAGATACGCAGTATTTT. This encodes CASSHYGAGGRTDTQYF. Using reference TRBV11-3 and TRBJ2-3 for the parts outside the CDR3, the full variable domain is EAGVVQSPRYKIIEKKQPVAFWCNPISGHNTLYWYLQNLGQGPELLIRYENEEAVDDSQLPKDRFSAERLKGVDSTLKIQPAELGDSAVYLCASSHYGAGGRTDTQYFGPGTRLTVL.

Here the CDR3 reads CASSEREGTYNEQFF. The CDR3 DNA reads as TGTGCCAGCAGTGAACGGGAGGGGACCTACAATGAGCAGTTCTTC. J is TRBJ2-1 and V is TRBV6-4, with TRBD2 matching 8 bases. The CDR3 length is 15 residues. J gave up 2 bases and V 3 bases, and 3 bases lay outside the gene matches. Germline V gene sequence: CDR1 MRHNA, CDR2 SNTAGT.

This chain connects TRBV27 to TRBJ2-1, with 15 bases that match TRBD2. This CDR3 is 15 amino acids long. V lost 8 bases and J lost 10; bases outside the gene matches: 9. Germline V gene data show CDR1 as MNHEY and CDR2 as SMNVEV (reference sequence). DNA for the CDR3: TGTGCCAGCGGTTACCGGACTAGCGGGGGGGGCGAGCAGTTCTTC. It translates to CASGYRTSGGGEQFF.

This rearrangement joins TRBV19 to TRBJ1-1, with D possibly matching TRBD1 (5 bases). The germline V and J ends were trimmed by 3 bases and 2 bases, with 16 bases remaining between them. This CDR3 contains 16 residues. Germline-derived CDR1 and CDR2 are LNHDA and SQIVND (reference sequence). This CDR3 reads CASSISPRTSNTEAFF. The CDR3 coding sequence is TGTGCCAGTAGTATTTCACCAAGGACAAGTAACACTGAAGCTTTCTTT.

The CDR3 region has the DNA TGTGCCAGCAGTGACCGGGGGGGTGGCCACAATGAGCAGTTCTTC. Amino acids: CASSDRGGGHNEQFF. The gene calls are TRBV6-1 and TRBJ2-1, with TRBD2 matching over 8 bases. CDR3 length equals 15 residues. The J segment lost 5 bases and the V segment lost 3 bases, leaving 6 bases of the junction unmatched. CDR1 is MNHNS and CDR2 is SASEGT in the germline V gene.